The next 20 T cell receptor beta chains were all read from a single sample in a study of cytomegalovirus exposure and HLA in healthy donors. TCRdb's table, derived via immunoSEQ multiplex PCR, lists solely in-frame clones and lacks some. The sample includes roughly 200,000 clones, approximately 89% of them seen just once. The source material was PBMCs. The receptors originated from a man aged 30 to 39 in good health and CMV-seropositive.

Of note for this clone: The same CDR3 arises from other DNA sequences in this sample as well. The chain employs TRBV18 and TRBJ2-3; possibly TRBD2 for D (5 bases). Germline lookup yields CDR1 KGHSH and CDR2 LQKENI. V dropped 3 bases and J dropped 1 base, with 5 bases sitting between them. CDR3 length: 13 residues. CDR3 in DNA: TGTGCCAGCTCACCGAGGGGCACAGATACGCAGTATTTT. Translating gives CASSPRGTDTQYF.

The V gene is TRBV18, the J gene TRBJ1-2; D unclear. Trimming took off 3 bases at V and 8 bases at J, with 13 bases between the two ends. From germline, CDR1 is KGHSH and CDR2 LQKENI. This CDR3 has 13 amino acids. The CDR3 sequence is CASSPATELGYTF. The CDR3 bases are TGTGCCAGCTCACCGGCTACGGAGTTGGGCTACACCTTC.

V and J are TRBV7-9 and TRBJ2-7; TRBD1 is a possible D gene (7 bases). This CDR3 has 14 residues. Germline-derived CDR1 and CDR2 are SEHNR and FQNEAQ (reference sequence). V lost 3 bases and J lost 5, with 14 bases in between. The CDR3 sequence: CASSLTGRSDEQYF. The CDR3, as DNA: TGTGCCAGCAGCTTGACAGGGAGGTCTGACGAGCAGTACTTC.

This chain links TRBV15 with TRBJ2-1; the D is unclear. The CDR3 is 14 residues long. Germline CDR1 LNHNV, CDR2 YYDKDF (reference sequence). Trimming cost V 0 bases and J 4 bases, with 7 bases left between them. CDR3 sequence reads: CATSRERAYNEQFF. CDR3 bases: TGTGCCACCAGCAGAGAAAGGGCGTACAATGAGCAGTTCTTC.

The rearrangement links TRBV6-5 to TRBJ2-7; D uncertain. Germline V gene data show CDR1 as MNHEY and CDR2 as SVGAGI. V lost 4 bases to trimming and J lost 3 bases, with 10 bases between them. This CDR3 spans 13 amino acids. The CDR3 spells CASSSGPGYEQYF. The CDR3, as DNA: TGTGCCAGCAGTTCTGGGCCGGGCTACGAGCAGTACTTC.

The count of this clone is one. The chain employs TRBV5-8 and TRBJ1-1, with D possibly TRBD1 on 6 matching bases. Germline values: CDR1 SGHTS, CDR2 YDEGEE. There are 13 residues in the CDR3. V was clipped by 2 bases and J by 2 bases, with 7 bases between them. The CDR3 sequence: CASSLQGNTEAFF. The CDR3 nucleotides are TGTGCCAGCAGCTTACAGGGAAACACTGAAGCTTTCTTT.

This chain uses TRBV19 with TRBJ1-4; D unclear. V was cut by 6 bases and J by 6 bases, with 11 bases left in between. This CDR3 region has 13 residues. Germline CDR1 LNHDA, CDR2 SQIVND (reference sequence). The CDR3 region has the DNA TGTGCCAGTAGCCCTTGGGTGGATGAAAAACTGTTTTTT. Protein sequence: CASSPWVDEKLFF.

This clone was counted a few times. The V call is TRBV2, the J call TRBJ2-7, with a weak D call TRBD1 (6 bases). Germline CDR1 and CDR2: SNHLY and FYNNEI. The CDR3 has 17 amino acids. Trimming removed 4 bases at V and 2 bases at J, with 21 bases between. CDR3 residues: CASSAGTPRTGTYEQYF. The DNA for the CDR3 is TGTGCCAGCAGTGCCGGGACACCTCGAACGGGAACCTACGAGCAGTACTTC.

The chain has TRBV2 and TRBJ1-2, with D uncertain. This CDR3 has 18 amino acids. V gave up 0 bases and J gave up 0 bases, with 17 bases separating them. Per germline, CDR1 SNHLY and CDR2 FYNNEI. This CDR3 reads CASSEAPGLTETNYGYTF. In DNA, the CDR3 is TGTGCCAGCAGTGAAGCGCCGGGTTTGACCGAAACTAACTATGGCTACACCTTC. Together with reference TRBV2 and TRBJ1-2, the CDR3 gives the full variable domain: EPEVTQTPSHQVTQMGQEVILRCVPISNHLYFYWYRQILGQKVEFLVSFYNNEISEKSEIFDDQFSVERPDGSNFTLKIRSTKLEDSAMYFCASSEAPGLTETNYGYTFGSGTRLTVV.

The V gene is TRBV7-3, the J gene TRBJ2-4, with 7 bases matching TRBD2. Germline CDR1 SGHTA, CDR2 FQGTGA. The CDR3 is 15 amino acids. V lost 5 bases to trimming and J lost 8 bases; unmatched junction nucleotides: 12. CDR3 loop: CASSPSGTPGDIQYF. The CDR3 bases are TGTGCCAGCAGCCCCAGCGGGACCCCCGGGGACATTCAGTACTTC. The variable domain in full, completed from reference TRBV7-3 and TRBJ2-4, reads GAGVSQTPSNKVTEKGKYVELRCDPISGHTALYWYRQSLGQGPEFLIYFQGTGAADDSGLPNDRFFAVRPEGSVSTLKIQRTERGDSAVYLCASSPSGTPGDIQYFGAGTRLSVL.

The genes are TRBV2 and TRBJ1-3; D is uncertain. Germline V gives CDR1 SNHLY, CDR2 FYNNEI. Trimming removed 6 bases from V and 2 bases from J, with 14 bases in between. CDR3 length equals 15 residues. CDR3 bases: TGTGCCAGCAGGGAGAGGGATTTCACTGGAAACACCATATATTTT. Translating it yields CASRERDFTGNTIYF.

The J gene is TRBJ1-1, the V gene TRBV5-1; D gene uncertain. V lost 0 bases and J lost 6, with 12 bases in between. The germline CDR1 and CDR2 sequences are SGHRS and YFSETQ. CDR3 length: 14 residues. The DNA for the CDR3 is TGCGCCAGCAGCTTGGTGACGACCCTAGCTGAAGCTTTCTTT. It is translated as CASSLVTTLAEAFF.

The chain couples TRBV5-8 to TRBJ2-1; D remains ambiguous. The germline V gene encodes CDR1 SGHTS and CDR2 YDEGEE. CDR3 length: 17 amino acids. V shed 4 bases and J shed 0 bases, with 17 bases lying between them. The DNA for the CDR3 is TGTGCCAGCAGCGTTGGCAAGGTGGCGAGCTCCTACAATGAGCAGTTCTTC. Translating it yields CASSVGKVASSYNEQFF.

The count of this clone is one. The chain recombines TRBV6-1 with TRBJ2-5, with unresolved D. Trimming took off 4 bases at V and 2 bases at J, with 5 bases between the two ends. CDR1 and CDR2 (germline): MNHNS, SASEGT. The CDR3 runs to 12 residues. This CDR3 is CASSVGQETQYF. The CDR3 DNA reads TGTGCCAGCAGTGTTGGGCAAGAGACCCAGTACTTC.

The rearrangement links TRBV28 to TRBJ1-1; D is ambiguous. The germline V and J ends were trimmed by 3 bases and 0 bases, with 2 bases remaining between them. There are 12 residues in the CDR3. Germline V gene sequence: CDR1 MDHEN, CDR2 SYDVKM. The CDR3 is CASSFLNTEAFF. The CDR3 bases are TGTGCCAGCAGTTTCCTGAACACTGAAGCTTTCTTT.

Concerning this clone: One end of the junction varies from germline; a read error may be responsible. The V call is TRBV5-1, the J call TRBJ1-1, with D unclear. This CDR3 is 13 amino acids long. Germline V gives CDR1 SGHRS, CDR2 YFSETQ. CDR3 residues: CASSLGMNTEAFF. The CDR3, as DNA: TGCGCCAGCAGTTTGGGCATGAACACTGAAGCTTTCTTT.

The chain couples TRBV9 to TRBJ2-7, with 7 bases fitting TRBD1. V lost 0 bases to trimming and J lost 6 bases; unmatched junction nucleotides: 9. Germline CDR1 reads SGDLS; CDR2 reads YYNGEE. The CDR3 covers 15 residues. CDR3 DNA sequence: TGTGCCAGCAGCGTAGGAAATCGACAGGGAGTCGAGCAGTACTTC. Protein sequence: CASSVGNRQGVEQYF.

V is TRBV10-3 and J is TRBJ1-5, with 9 bases that match TRBD1. V was clipped by 0 bases and J by 6 bases; unmatched bases: 3. The CDR3 is 15 amino acids. CDR1 and CDR2 (germline): ENHRY, SYGVKD. This CDR3 reads CAISESHRGLQPQHF. The CDR3 DNA follows: TGTGCCATCAGTGAGTCTCACAGGGGGCTTCAGCCCCAGCATTTT.

This chain uses TRBV29-1 with TRBJ1-1; TRBD1 matches at 11 bases. Germline lookup yields CDR1 SQVTM and CDR2 ANQGSEA. V trimming: 4 bases; J trimming: 0 bases; junction bases outside the gene matches: 7. The length of the CDR3 is 16 residues. This CDR3 reads CSVGGQGGTMNTEAFF. The CDR3 DNA sequence: TGCAGCGTTGGGGGACAGGGGGGCACAATGAACACTGAAGCTTTCTTT.

The genes are TRBV7-6 and TRBJ1-2, with a weak D call TRBD1 (5 bases). Germline lookup yields CDR1 SGHVS and CDR2 FNYEAQ. The CDR3 extends over 15 amino acids. V was cut by 3 bases and J by 6 bases, with 17 bases left in between. In nucleotides, the CDR3 is TGTGCCAGCAGCTTCTCAGGGAGTTCTGGGGATGGCTACACCTTC. It is translated as CASSFSGSSGDGYTF. The entire variable domain, with the rest obtained from reference TRBV7-6 and TRBJ1-2, is as follows: GAGVSQSPRYKVTKRGQDVALRCDPISGHVSLYWYRQALGQGPEFLTYFNYEAQQDKSGLPNDRFSAERPEGSISTLTIQRTEQRDSAMYRCASSFSGSSGDGYTFGSGTRLTVV.